This T cell receptor (beta chain) emerged from a study of post-analysis software for immune sequencing data. The CDR3 has 17 amino acids. V lost 1 base, J lost 4 bases, and 19 bases lay in between. CDR1 SGHDN and CDR2 FVKESK come from the germline V gene. For this clonotype: The target antigen is unknown.

The study's findings and limits: About 5 TRBV segments appeared more often in patients than in controls, and TRBV5-6, TRBV5-1 and TRBV20-1 were among these. Same-batch preparations were strongly co-clustered by F measure.

TCR beta cDNA libraries had unique molecular identifiers. T cells numbering roughly 0.85 to 11 million gave rise to about 490,000 cDNA molecules. TCRdb re-derived calls from the PCR reads in MiXCR, one entry per CDR3 protein. The table has 700,000 to 900,000 distinct CDR3 sequences, roughly 46% seen once. This clonotype was obtained from a girl aged 5-17 years with multiple sclerosis. The sequenced material came from blood. The chain is built from TRBV14 and TRBJ1-2, with D possibly TRBD1 on 6 matching bases. CDR3 amino acids: CASSQGRGLTSLYGYTF. The CDR3, as DNA: TGTGCCAGCAGCCAAGGCAGGGGTCTTACTAGCCTCTATGGCTACACCTTC.